The 23 T cell receptor beta chains below all came from one sample that was sequenced in a study of cytomegalovirus exposure and HLA in healthy donors. Primers for the PCR totalled 60 Vbeta and 13 Jbeta. The data were produced by immunoSEQ multiplex PCR, yet TCRdb's version contains in-frame clones alone and is incomplete. The repertoire has 170,000 or so clones, 80% to 90% of them found once; the top ten carry 4.8%. Sequencing was carried out using PBMCs. Source of these receptors: a girl aged 10-17 years in good health and CMV-seropositive.

The CDR3 protein is CASSLQALGTEAFF. The CDR3 DNA sequence: TGTGCCAGCAGCCTACAGGCCCTGGGCACTGAAGCTTTCTTT. The chain has TRBV14 and TRBJ1-1; D might be TRBD1 (5 bases). Germline-derived CDR1 and CDR2 are SGHDN and FVKESK. The CDR3 is made up of 14 amino acids. Deletions cut 4 bases from V and 4 bases from J, with 13 bases between.

This chain links TRBV7-9 with TRBJ1-2; no clear D. V lost 5 bases and J lost 5, with 9 bases in between. The CDR3 length is 12 residues. Germline-derived CDR1 and CDR2 are SEHNR and FQNEAQ (reference sequence). In nucleotides, the CDR3 is TGTGCCAGCAGCCCCGCGGGGTATGGCTACACCTTC. Translation: CASSPAGYGYTF.

CDR3 nucleotide sequence: TGTGCCAGTAGCCCCGGGGGGGGCCCCTACGAGCAGTACTTC. This codes for CASSPGGGPYEQYF. This chain connects TRBV19 to TRBJ2-7; 8 nucleotides align to TRBD2. The V gene end was trimmed by 6 bases and the J gene end by 2 bases; junction bases not matched to a gene: 6. Germline-derived CDR1 and CDR2 are LNHDA and SQIVND (reference sequence). This CDR3 has 14 amino acids.

The genes are TRBV9 and TRBJ2-5, with 7 bases identical to TRBD1. CDR3 length: 15 residues. V lost 3 bases to trimming and J lost 0 bases; unmatched junction nucleotides: 5. Germline CDR1 is SGDLS and CDR2 is YYNGEE. CDR3 protein: CASSAGGANQETQYF. The CDR3 coding sequence is TGTGCCAGCAGCGCAGGGGGAGCGAACCAAGAGACCCAGTACTTC.

V gene TRBV6-5 combines with J gene TRBJ1-2; 8 positions agree with TRBD1. V shed 2 bases and J 5 bases; nucleotides not matched to a gene: 4. CDR3 length equals 14 residues. Germline values: CDR1 MNHEY, CDR2 SVGAGI. CDR3 in amino acids: CASSYGDRGYGYTF. DNA of the CDR3: TGTGCCAGCAGTTACGGAGACAGGGGATATGGCTACACCTTC.

V usage is TRBV7-2 and J usage is TRBJ2-1; 8 nucleotides agree with TRBD2. The trim removed 5 bases at V and 7 bases at J, leaving 13 bases unmatched. This CDR3 comprises 16 residues. CDR1 and CDR2 (germline): SGHTA, FQGNSA. The CDR3 is CASSARGGRLTNEQFF. The CDR3, as DNA: TGTGCCAGCAGCGCTCGGGGGGGCCGCTTAACGAATGAGCAGTTCTTC.

The rearrangement links TRBV11-2 to TRBJ2-7; D is possibly TRBD2 (5 bases). The germline V gene has CDR1 SGHAT and CDR2 FQNNGV. This CDR3 has 14 residues. Trimming pared 5 bases from V and 5 bases from J, leaving 16 bases between. This CDR3 is CASSRDRGADEQYF. DNA for the CDR3: TGTGCCAGCAGCCGTGATCGGGGTGCCGACGAGCAGTACTTC.

This chain links TRBV2 with TRBJ2-1; 8 bases are a match to TRBD2. V dropped 2 bases and J dropped 1; count of bases not matched to a gene: 7. Germline CDR1 is SNHLY and CDR2 is FYNNEI. This CDR3 spans 17 amino acids. Here the CDR3 DNA reads TGTGCCAGCAGTGAACGGGGACTAGGACATTCCTACAATGAGCAGTTCTTC. The encoded protein is CASSERGLGHSYNEQFF.

The chain has TRBV11-1 and TRBJ1-2; D is undetermined. Trimming removed 5 bases from V and 0 bases from J, with 10 bases in between. The CDR3 spans 14 residues. Germline CDR1 reads SGHAT; CDR2 reads FQDESV (reference sequence). The CDR3 loop reads CASSPTPTNYGYTF. The CDR3 region has the DNA TGTGCCAGCAGCCCCACTCCGACTAACTATGGCTACACCTTC.

This clone was counted once. This sequence joins TRBV13 and TRBJ1-3, with 8 positions matching TRBD1. This CDR3 has 13 residues. Trimming cost V 6 bases and J 2 bases; bases outside gene matches: 0. Germline loops: CDR1 PRHDT, CDR2 FYEKMQ (reference sequence). The CDR3 nucleotides are TGTGCCAGCAGGGACAGGGCTGGAAACACCATATATTTT. Translation: CASRDRAGNTIYF.

The gene calls are TRBV7-9 and TRBJ2-7; 9 bases fit TRBD1. The germline V gene encodes CDR1 SEHNR and CDR2 FQNEAQ (reference sequence). The J segment lost 3 bases and the V segment lost 5 bases, leaving 5 bases of the junction unmatched. This CDR3 contains 14 residues. CDR3 nucleotides: TGTGCCAGCAGCCCCCGACAGGGGGACTACGAGCAGTACTTC. Protein product: CASSPRQGDYEQYF.

This clone has only a few counts. This sequence joins TRBV29-1 and TRBJ1-4; D is unresolved. The V and J ends lost 5 bases and 8 bases respectively, with 12 bases between them. The CDR3 is 12 amino acids. Germline loops: CDR1 SQVTM, CDR2 ANQGSEA. CDR3 sequence: CSVQTAAEKLFF. The CDR3 DNA is TGCAGCGTTCAAACAGCTGCCGAAAAACTGTTTTTT.

This chain joins TRBV5-5 and TRBJ2-5, with D unresolved. Trimming shortened V by 0 bases and J by 2 bases, and 5 bases separated the two germline ends. The CDR3 length is 13 residues. Germline CDR1 is SGHKS and CDR2 is YYEKEE (reference sequence). In DNA form, the CDR3 reads TGTGCCAGCAGCTTGGCCAGTCAAGAGACCCAGTACTTC. Amino acid sequence: CASSLASQETQYF.

The chain is built from TRBV5-6 and TRBJ1-1, with D possibly matching TRBD1 (5 bases). Between the trimmed V and J ends, which lost 7 bases and 4 bases, there was a span of 14 bases. CDR3 length equals 13 residues. Germline V CDR1 and CDR2: SGHDT, YYEEEE. In DNA form, the CDR3 reads TGTGCCAGCCTGGGGCCTTGGGGCACTGAAGCTTTCTTT. Translated, it gives CASLGPWGTEAFF.

This clone was detected only once. V usage is TRBV10-3 and J usage is TRBJ1-2; possibly TRBD1 for D (5 bases). Looked up from germline, CDR1 is ENHRY and CDR2 is SYGVKD. V lost 2 bases, J lost 4 bases, and 8 bases lay in between. The CDR3 is made up of 13 amino acids. The CDR3 DNA sequence: TGTGCCATCAGTGAGGGGGGGACCTATGGCTACACCTTC. Amino acid sequence: CAISEGGTYGYTF.

In nucleotides, the CDR3 is TGCGCCAGCAGCCAAGAGCCAGGGACAGGGGACACTGAAGCTTTCTTT. It encodes CASSQEPGTGDTEAFF. The gene calls are TRBV4-1 and TRBJ1-1; 10 nucleotides align to TRBD1. The germline V gene has CDR1 MGHRA and CDR2 YSYEKL. The CDR3 covers 16 residues. Trimming at V came to 0 bases and at J to 3 bases, leaving 4 bases not matched to a gene.

This clone was observed a single time. The genes are TRBV28 and TRBJ2-7; maybe TRBD1 (5 bases). CDR1 is MDHEN, CDR2 SYDVKM, per germline. The CDR3 length is 14 residues. Trimming removed 5 bases at V and 2 bases at J, with 13 bases between. The CDR3 DNA sequence: TGTGCCAGCAGTGCCATCAGGGTTCCCTACGAGCAGTACTTC. Encoded protein: CASSAIRVPYEQYF.

The DNA for the CDR3 is TGTGCCAGCAGCTTACGGGGGATTACATCCTACGAGCAGTACTTC. It encodes CASSLRGITSYEQYF. The V call is TRBV11-2, the J call TRBJ2-7, with D possibly TRBD2 on 6 matching bases. CDR3 size: 15 residues. Trimming removed 2 bases at V and 1 base at J, with 12 bases between. Germline CDR1 and CDR2: SGHAT and FQNNGV.

This chain uses TRBV5-4 with TRBJ1-2; weak D call: TRBD1 (5 bases). Trimming removed 0 bases at V and 2 bases at J, with 8 bases between. This CDR3 comprises 14 residues. Germline CDR1 and CDR2: SGHNT and YYREEE (reference sequence). CDR3 coding DNA: TGTGCCAGCAGCTTGGTCAGGGAAAACTATGGCTACACCTTC. Translating gives CASSLVRENYGYTF. The full variable domain, rest sourced from reference TRBV5-4 and TRBJ1-2, is ETGVTQSPTHLIKTRGQQVTLRCSSQSGHNTVSWYQQALGQGPQFIFQYYREEENGRGNFPPRFSGLQFPNYSSELNVNALELDDSALYLCASSLVRENYGYTFGSGTRLTVV.

V gene TRBV6-4 combines with J gene TRBJ2-1, with 8 bases fitting TRBD2. The CDR3 contains 15 residues. Germline assignment: CDR1 MRHNA and CDR2 SNTAGT. Trimming took 3 bases from V and 2 from J; bases not matched to a gene: 3. The CDR3 sequence is CASSDDGGAYNEQFF. CDR3 sequence (DNA): TGTGCCAGCAGTGATGACGGGGGGGCCTACAATGAGCAGTTCTTC.

The gene calls are TRBV27 and TRBJ2-7; 7 bases are shared with TRBD1. This CDR3 is built from 15 residues. Germline V gives CDR1 MNHEY, CDR2 SMNVEV (reference sequence). J lost 2 bases, V lost 5 bases, and 9 bases had no gene match. Here the CDR3 reads CASSSKGAQAYEQYF. DNA for the CDR3: TGTGCCAGCAGTAGCAAGGGGGCGCAGGCCTACGAGCAGTACTTC.

This clone has just one count. The rearrangement joins TRBV5-6 to TRBJ2-5, with D tentatively TRBD2 (5 bases). Germline V gene lookup returns CDR1 SGHDT and CDR2 YYEEEE. V was trimmed by 3 bases and J by 4 bases, leaving 13 bases between them. The CDR3 has 14 amino acids. The CDR3 region has the DNA TGTGCCAGCAGCTCTGTCGGGGAAGGAGAGACCCAGTACTTC. Its protein product is CASSSVGEGETQYF.

J is TRBJ2-5 and V is TRBV19; maybe TRBD2 (6 bases). This CDR3 is built from 15 residues. The germline CDR1 and CDR2 sequences are LNHDA and SQIVND (reference sequence). V gave up 0 bases and J gave up 5 bases, with 13 bases separating them. The CDR3 DNA reads TGTGCCAGTAGTATAGACCCCGGACGGGGGGAGACCCAGTACTTC. Translating it yields CASSIDPGRGETQYF.